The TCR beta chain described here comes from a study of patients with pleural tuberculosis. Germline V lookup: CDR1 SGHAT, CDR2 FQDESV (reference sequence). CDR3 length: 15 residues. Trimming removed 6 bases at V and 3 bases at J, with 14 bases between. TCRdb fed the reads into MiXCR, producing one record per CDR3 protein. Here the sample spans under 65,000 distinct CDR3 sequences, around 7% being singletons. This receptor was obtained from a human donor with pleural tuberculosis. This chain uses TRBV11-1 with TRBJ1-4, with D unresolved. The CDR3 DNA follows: TGTGCCAGCAGTGACCTTGGACGGGCTAATGAAAAACTGTTTTTT. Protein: CASSDLGRANEKLFF.